These T cell receptor beta chains were read from a single sample in a study of CD8+ T cells in alopecia areata. Profiling relied on immunoSEQ multiplex PCR, and the TCRdb table lists in-frame clones only, not all of them. The data hold over 200,000 clones, with 50% to 65% observed a single time. The source material was CD4+ T cells sorted from blood, sampled at week 0. These TCRs come from a human donor with alopecia areata. The CDR3 runs from the conserved cysteine through the conserved F or W. The D gene is left open where the match is weak. Rows may omit the clone size; those that give it use once, few, many or a size class.

clone_size j_call d_call v_call cdr3_length cdr3_aa cdr3_nt
- TRBJ2-7 - TRBV6-1 12 CASSDPDGYLSF TGTGCCAGCAGTGACCCGGACGGCTATTTGTCCTTC
few TRBJ1-2 TRBD1 TRBV5-4 13 CASSLYRGAGYTF TGTGCCAGCAGCTTGTACAGGGGAGCTGGCTACACCTTC
- TRBJ1-1 TRBD1 TRBV6-1 17 CASSVSRWDSSNTEAFF TGTGCCAGCAGTGTCTCCCGCTGGGACAGCTCGAACACTGAAGCTTTCTTT
- TRBJ1-1 - TRBV29-1 13 CSVGQRMNTEAFF TGCAGCGTCGGCCAGAGAATGAACACTGAAGCTTTCTTT
- TRBJ1-3 - TRBV6-5 15 CASSTSQDGGNTIYF TGTGCCAGCAGTACCAGCCAGGACGGAGGAAACACCATATATTTT
- TRBJ2-6 TRBD1 TRBV4-2 18 CASSPGQQDFSGANVLTF TGTGCCAGCAGCCCGGGACAGCAAGACTTCTCTGGGGCCAACGTCCTGACTTTC
- TRBJ2-3 TRBD2 TRBV19 17 CASSTWTSGIRADTQYF TGTGCCAGTAGTACCTGGACTAGCGGCATAAGGGCAGATACGCAGTATTTT
- TRBJ2-5 TRBD2 TRBV5-1 14 CASSSLAGEETQYF TGCGCCAGCAGCTCTCTAGCGGGCGAAGAGACCCAGTACTTC
once TRBJ2-3 - TRBV7-9 15 CASSRASASTDTQYF TGTGCCAGCAGTAGGGCTAGCGCCTCCACAGATACGCAGTATTTT
- TRBJ1-5 - TRBV19 15 CASIPWAGSNQPQHF TGTGCCAGTATCCCATGGGCGGGTAGCAATCAGCCCCAGCATTTT
- TRBJ2-7 - TRBV20-1 11 CSAADSYEQYF TGCAGTGCCGCAGACAGTTACGAGCAGTACTTC
few TRBJ1-5 - TRBV30 11 CAWSGNQPQHF TGTGCCTGGAGTGGAAATCAGCCCCAGCATTTT
- TRBJ2-7 - TRBV11-2 15 CASSLGLGLTYEQYF TGTGCCAGCAGCTTAGGTCTGGGGCTCACCTACGAGCAGTACTTC
- TRBJ1-4 - TRBV11-2 11 CASSYRDKLFF TGTGCCAGCAGCTATAGGGACAAACTGTTTTTT
- TRBJ1-2 - TRBV5-1 12 CASSRDGYGYTF TGCGCCAGCAGCCGGGACGGCTATGGCTACACCTTC
- TRBJ2-1 TRBD1 TRBV29-1 12 CSGRQGGNEQFF TGCAGCGGTCGACAGGGTGGCAATGAGCAGTTCTTC
few TRBJ2-3 - TRBV19 15 CASTRALTSTDTQYF TGTGCCAGTACAAGGGCGTTAACCAGCACAGATACGCAGTATTTT
- TRBJ2-1 - TRBV7-9 11 CASSSDSKQFF TGTGCCAGCAGCTCGGACAGCAAGCAGTTCTTC
- TRBJ2-3 - TRBV11-1 15 CASSLEGSFTDTQYF TGTGCCAGCAGCTTAGAAGGCAGTTTCACAGATACGCAGTATTTT
- TRBJ1-5 - TRBV30 13 CAWSVPNDQPQHF TGTGCCTGGAGTGTCCCAAACGATCAGCCCCAGCATTTT
- TRBJ2-4 - TRBV12-2 16 CASRSRRGDRKNIQYF TGTGCAAGTCGCTCCCGGAGGGGGGACCGAAAAAACATTCAGTACTTC
- TRBJ2-7 - TRBV4-1 13 CASSQLQVYEQYF TGCGCCAGCAGCCAATTGCAGGTATACGAGCAGTACTTC
- TRBJ2-3 TRBD2 TRBV30 15 CAWSRLAGESDTQYF TGTGCCTGGAGTCGACTAGCGGGAGAGTCAGATACGCAGTATTTT
- TRBJ2-3 - TRBV9 15 CASSVESGALITQYF TGTGCCAGCAGCGTAGAGAGCGGAGCCCTGATAACGCAGTATTTT
- TRBJ2-7 - TRBV5-1 13 CASSTGGPGEQYF TGCGCCAGCAGCACCGGGGGGCCGGGTGAGCAGTACTTC
- TRBJ2-5 - TRBV30 16 CAWRQGFKGSQETQYF TGTGCCTGGAGACAGGGTTTTAAAGGTTCTCAAGAGACCCAGTACTTC
few TRBJ2-1 - TRBV6-4 14 CASSQQGNFDEQFF TGTGCCAGCAGCCAACAGGGCAATTTCGATGAGCAGTTCTTC
few TRBJ1-3 - TRBV18 14 CASSRDGNGNTIYF TGTGCCAGCTCCAGGGACGGAAATGGGAACACCATATATTTT
- TRBJ2-3 - TRBV9 14 CASSVGPTTDTQYF TGTGCCAGCAGCGTAGGACCAACCACAGATACGCAGTATTTT
- TRBJ1-1 - TRBV25-1 14 CASSSEGGLTEAFF TGTGCCAGCAGTTCAGAGGGGGGTTTGACTGAAGCTTTCTTT
few TRBJ2-1 - TRBV15 16 CATSRDQGWGLNEQFF TGTGCCACCAGCAGAGATCAGGGGTGGGGGCTGAATGAGCAGTTCTTC
- TRBJ2-6 - TRBV28 15 CASTIDRSGANVLTF TGTGCCAGCACCATCGACCGCTCTGGGGCCAACGTCCTGACTTTC
few TRBJ1-1 TRBD1 TRBV27 12 CASNGQGRRAFF TGTGCCAGTAACGGACAGGGGCGTCGAGCTTTCTTT
- TRBJ2-5 - TRBV4-2 11 CASSLSETQYF TGTGCCAGCAGCTTGAGTGAGACCCAGTACTTC
once TRBJ2-7 TRBD1 TRBV6-6 13 CASSTTGSYEQYF TGTGCCAGCAGCACGACAGGGTCCTACGAGCAGTACTTC